A single sample gave rise to the 17 T cell receptor beta chains below, sequenced in a study of CD8+ T cells in alopecia areata. As the sequencing template, cDNA was produced by extracting RNA and reverse transcribing it. The repertoire was sequenced with immunoSEQ multiplex PCR; TCRdb's copy has only in-frame clones and lacks some. The sample contains roughly 280,000 clones, 60% of which appear only once. Treatment: oral pan-JAK inhibitor, 5-10 mg twice daily. The input for sequencing was CD4+ T cells sorted from blood, taken at week 52, from a patient treated with tofacitinib. The origin of the receptors is a human donor with alopecia areata.

The sample holds a few counts of this clone. This rearrangement joins TRBV7-9 to TRBJ2-5; TRBD1 agrees at 7 bases. In germline, CDR1 is SEHNR, CDR2 FQNEAQ (reference sequence). V lost 1 base and J lost 2; bases outside the gene matches: 4. The CDR3 extends over 15 amino acids. CDR3 nucleotides: TGTGCCAGCAGCTTAGGGAGGACAGGACAAGAGACCCAGTACTTC. It specifies CASSLGRTGQETQYF.

The rearrangement uses TRBV6-5 and TRBJ2-2; TRBD2 matches at 9 bases. CDR1 MNHEY and CDR2 SVGAGI come from the germline V gene. With 10 bases clipped from V and 3 bases from J, the junction kept 6 bases outside the gene matches. This CDR3 comprises 14 residues. CDR3 loop: CATWASGDTGELFF. The CDR3 DNA is TGTGCCACGTGGGCTAGCGGGGACACCGGGGAGCTGTTTTTT.

This clone has only a few counts. V and J are TRBV7-9 and TRBJ1-1; D gene unclear. The CDR3 extends over 13 amino acids. V was cut by 4 bases and J by 0 bases, with 6 bases left in between. Germline loops: CDR1 SEHNR, CDR2 FQNEAQ (reference sequence). The CDR3 protein is CASSSSLNTEAFF. DNA of the CDR3: TGTGCCAGCAGCTCTTCACTGAACACTGAAGCTTTCTTT.

This chain uses TRBV10-2 with TRBJ2-7; 7 bases align to TRBD1. The CDR3 spans 13 residues. Looked up from germline, CDR1 is WSHSY and CDR2 is SAAADI. V lost 5 bases to trimming and J lost 3 bases; unmatched junction nucleotides: 4. CDR3 region: CASSTTGDYEQYF. CDR3 nucleotide sequence: TGCGCCAGCAGTACCACAGGGGACTACGAGCAGTACTTC.

The chain has TRBV5-6 and TRBJ2-6; D might be TRBD1 or TRBD2, each matching 5 bases. The germline gives CDR1 SGHDT, CDR2 YYEEEE. CDR3 length equals 17 residues. V was cut by 4 bases and J by 0 bases, with 14 bases left in between. The CDR3 nucleotides read TGTGCCAGCAGCCCGGGACCTAACGACTCTGGGGCCAACGTCCTGACTTTC. Amino acids: CASSPGPNDSGANVLTF.

The rearrangement joins TRBV25-1 to TRBJ1-2; tentative D call: TRBD1 (5 bases). This CDR3 is 14 amino acids long. V lost 3 bases, J lost 2 bases, and 10 bases lay in between. CDR1 is MGHDK and CDR2 is SYGVNS in the germline V gene. The CDR3 DNA reads as TGTGCCAGCAGTGACGCCCGGGACAACTATGGCTACACCTTC. Translated, it gives CASSDARDNYGYTF.

In its sample, this clone was seen a few times. The chain has TRBV7-9 and TRBJ2-7; possibly TRBD1 or TRBD2 for D (5 bases each). Germline V CDR1 and CDR2: SEHNR, FQNEAQ (reference sequence). The CDR3 covers 14 residues. V lost 5 bases and J lost 1, with 12 bases in between. In nucleotides, the CDR3 is TGTGCCAGCAGCCCGGGACGGTCGTCCTACGAGCAGTACTTC. As protein: CASSPGRSSYEQYF.

The J gene is TRBJ2-3, the V gene TRBV5-1, with D possibly matching TRBD2 (5 bases). The V gene lost 1 base and the J gene lost 2 bases, with 17 bases spanning the gap. Per germline, CDR1 SGHRS and CDR2 YFSETQ. The CDR3 has 17 residues. CDR3 amino acids: CASSLRTLALATDTQYF. For the CDR3, the DNA is TGCGCCAGCAGCTTGAGGACCCTAGCCCTCGCCACAGATACGCAGTATTTT. Full variable domain (rest looked up from reference TRBV5-1 and TRBJ2-3): KAGVTQTPRYLIKTRGQQVTLSCSPISGHRSVSWYQQTPGQGLQFLFEYFSETQRNKGNFPGRFSGRQFSNSRSEMNVSTLELGDSALYLCASSLRTLALATDTQYFGPGTRLTVL.

The J gene is TRBJ2-7, the V gene TRBV5-1; 7 nucleotides line up with TRBD2. Germline V lookup: CDR1 SGHRS, CDR2 YFSETQ. V was clipped by 4 bases and J by 4 bases; unmatched bases: 8. This CDR3 comprises 14 residues. Written as DNA, the CDR3 is TGCGCCAGCAGCCCGGGAGGCCCAGATTACGAGCAGTACTTC. This codes for CASSPGGPDYEQYF.

This clone was detected a few times. This chain links TRBV7-2 with TRBJ2-5, with D possibly matching TRBD2 (7 bases). Trimming removed 7 bases at V and 6 bases at J, with 18 bases between. The CDR3 runs 14 residues. CDR1 and CDR2 from the germline V gene are SGHTA and FQGNSA. CDR3: CASTLAGAEQTQYF. In DNA form, the CDR3 reads TGTGCCAGCACCCTGGCGGGGGCTGAACAGACCCAGTACTTC.

The chain joins TRBV5-1 to TRBJ2-7; TRBD1 is a possible D gene (8 bases). V gave up 2 bases and J gave up 4 bases, with 16 bases separating them. Germline CDR1 reads SGHRS; CDR2 reads YFSETQ. The CDR3 length is 15 residues. Here the CDR3 reads CASSFTGQGLYEQYF. DNA for the CDR3: TGCGCCAGCAGCTTTACCGGACAGGGACTATACGAGCAGTACTTC.

This clone was counted between two and nine times. The gene calls are TRBV4-3 and TRBJ1-2; no clear D gene. Per germline, CDR1 LGHNA and CDR2 YSLEER. V was trimmed by 1 base and J by 8 bases, leaving 8 bases between them. The CDR3 totals 12 residues. The CDR3 nucleotides are TGCGCCAGCAGCCAAGGAGACACCGGCTACACCTTC. It is translated as CASSQGDTGYTF.

A single count supports this clone. The chain carries TRBV15 and TRBJ2-3; D gene uncertain. Germline V lookup: CDR1 LNHNV, CDR2 YYDKDF (reference sequence). The CDR3 is 14 amino acids. V dropped 1 base and J dropped 2 bases, with 7 bases sitting between them. CDR3 nucleotides: TGTGCCACCAGCAGAGGGGTAATCACAGATACGCAGTATTTT. Translation: CATSRGVITDTQYF. Complete variable domain (other parts from reference TRBV15 and TRBJ2-3): DAMVIQNPRYQVTQFGKPVTLSCSQTLNHNVMYWYQQKSSQAPKLLFHYYDKDFNNEADTPDNFQSRRPNTSFCFLDIRSPGLGDTAMYLCATSRGVITDTQYFGPGTRLTVL.

V gene TRBV5-4 combines with J gene TRBJ1-1; tentatively, D is TRBD1 (5 bases). The CDR3 is 14 residues long. With 4 bases removed from V and 5 bases from J, the gap between germline ends came to 15 bases. Germline-derived CDR1 and CDR2 are SGHNT and YYREEE (reference sequence). CDR3 nucleotide sequence: TGTGCCAGCAGCAAGGAGCAGGGTATAACTGAAGCTTTCTTT. This sequence encodes CASSKEQGITEAFF.

This chain joins TRBV9 and TRBJ2-1; D is perhaps TRBD2 (5 bases). Germline assignment: CDR1 SGDLS and CDR2 YYNGEE. The V gene lost 0 bases and the J gene lost 0 bases, with 10 bases spanning the gap. CDR3 length: 16 residues. The CDR3 bases are TGTGCCAGCAGCGTAGTTGAGCGGAGCTCCTACAATGAGCAGTTCTTC. Its translation: CASSVVERSSYNEQFF.

The rearrangement joins TRBV14 to TRBJ1-6, with D unclear. This CDR3 spans 14 amino acids. CDR1 is SGHDN and CDR2 is FVKESK in the germline V gene. Between the trimmed V and J ends, which lost 4 bases and 7 bases, there was a span of 11 bases. In DNA form, the CDR3 reads TGTGCCAGCAGCCTCAAGTCCCGGAATTCACCCCTCCACTTT. Its translation is CASSLKSRNSPLHF.

This clone was seen a handful of times. V gene TRBV2 combines with J gene TRBJ1-2, with D tentatively TRBD1 (5 bases). The CDR3 loop spans 13 amino acids. V dropped 7 bases and J dropped 6 bases, with 15 bases sitting between them. The germline V gene has CDR1 SNHLY and CDR2 FYNNEI. The CDR3 is CASTTGGYDGYTF. The CDR3 DNA reads TGTGCCAGCACCACGGGGGGATACGATGGCTACACCTTC.